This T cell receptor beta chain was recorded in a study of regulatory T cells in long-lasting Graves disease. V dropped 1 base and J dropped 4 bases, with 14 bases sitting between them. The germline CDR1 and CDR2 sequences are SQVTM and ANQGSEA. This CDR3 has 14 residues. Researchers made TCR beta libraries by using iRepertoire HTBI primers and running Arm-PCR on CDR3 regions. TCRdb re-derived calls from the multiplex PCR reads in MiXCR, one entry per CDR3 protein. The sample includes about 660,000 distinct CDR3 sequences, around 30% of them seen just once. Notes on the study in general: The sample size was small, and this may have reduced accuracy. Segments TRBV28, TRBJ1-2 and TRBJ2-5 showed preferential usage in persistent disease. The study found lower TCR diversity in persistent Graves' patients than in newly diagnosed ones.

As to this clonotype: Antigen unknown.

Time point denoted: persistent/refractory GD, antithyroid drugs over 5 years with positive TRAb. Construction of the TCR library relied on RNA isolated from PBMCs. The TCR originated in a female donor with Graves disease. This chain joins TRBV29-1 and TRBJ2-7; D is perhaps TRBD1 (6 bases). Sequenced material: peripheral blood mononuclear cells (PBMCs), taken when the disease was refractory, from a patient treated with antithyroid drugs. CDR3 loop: CSVEAETGSYEQYF. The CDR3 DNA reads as TGCAGCGTTGAAGCGGAGACAGGTTCTTACGAGCAGTACTTC.